The 27 T cell receptor beta chains in this list originate from one sample, sequenced in a study of blood T cell repertoires in COVID-19. TCRdb's copy holds only in-frame clones and misses some; the assay was immunoSEQ multiplex PCR. Of 250,000 to 300,000 clones in the sample, approximately 91% were seen once. Sequenced input: peripheral blood. Receptor source: a woman aged 25 to 39 with COVID-19, enrolled during active disease.

This chain uses TRBV6-5 with TRBJ2-3; D ambiguous. The germline V gene encodes CDR1 MNHEY and CDR2 SVGAGI. The ends were cut back, 7 bases at V and 2 bases at J, with 13 bases in the middle. The CDR3 sequence is 14 residues long. In nucleotides, the CDR3 is TGTGCCAGCACGAGATCCCCGCACACAGATACGCAGTATTTT. The encoded protein is CASTRSPHTDTQYF.

V is TRBV7-9 and J is TRBJ1-3; D ambiguous. Germline-derived CDR1 and CDR2 are SEHNR and FQNEAQ (reference sequence). Trimming took 2 bases from V and 3 from J, leaving 5 bases between them. This CDR3 has 13 residues. The DNA for the CDR3 is TGTGCCAGCAGCTTATCGGGTGGAAACACCATATATTTT. Translating it yields CASSLSGGNTIYF.

There are many counts of this clone. The chain combines TRBV4-1 with TRBJ2-7; possible D gene TRBD1, 6 bases. This CDR3 comprises 16 residues. V lost 4 bases to trimming and J lost 2 bases, with 18 bases between them. Looked up from germline, CDR1 is MGHRA and CDR2 is YSYEKL. The chain's CDR3 is CASSRIEDSRTYEQYF. CDR3 bases: TGCGCCAGCAGCCGGATAGAGGACAGTAGAACCTACGAGCAGTACTTC.

The V gene is TRBV15, the J gene TRBJ2-7; 10 positions agree with TRBD1. The germline V gene encodes CDR1 LNHNV and CDR2 YYDKDF (reference sequence). This CDR3 has 14 amino acids. Unmatched junction bases numbered 5, after V lost 5 bases and J lost 4 bases. In DNA form, the CDR3 reads TGTGCCACCAGCGGGTGGGGACAGGGGTACGAGCAGTACTTC. The encoded protein is CATSGWGQGYEQYF.

The V call is TRBV4-1, the J call TRBJ1-2; the match to TRBD1 covers 11 bases. The CDR3 runs to 16 residues. The germline CDR1 and CDR2 sequences are MGHRA and YSYEKL. V dropped 1 base and J dropped 4; count of bases not matched to a gene: 5. CDR3 in amino acids: CASSQGTGGGSYGYTF. The CDR3 DNA is TGCGCCAGCAGCCAAGGGACAGGGGGCGGAAGCTATGGCTACACCTTC.

This clone was found once. The chain couples TRBV29-1 to TRBJ2-7; TRBD2 might be the D (5 bases). CDR3 size: 12 residues. The V and J ends lost 6 bases and 3 bases respectively, with 12 bases between them. CDR1 and CDR2 from the germline V gene are SQVTM and ANQGSEA. CDR3 amino acids: CSVEAGSYEQYF. The CDR3 DNA reads TGCAGCGTGGAGGCAGGAAGCTACGAGCAGTACTTC.

This chain uses TRBV4-3 with TRBJ2-1; a possible D gene is TRBD1 (5 bases). The CDR3 runs to 15 residues. V shed 1 base and J shed 3 bases, with 10 bases lying between them. Germline V gives CDR1 LGHNA, CDR2 YSLEER. The CDR3 reads CASSQGQSYYNEQFF. DNA for the CDR3: TGCGCCAGCAGCCAAGGACAGTCTTACTACAATGAGCAGTTCTTC.

The rearrangement uses TRBV5-1 and TRBJ2-1, with TRBD2 matching 7 bases. The CDR3 spans 14 residues. From germline, CDR1 is SGHRS and CDR2 YFSETQ. Unmatched junction bases numbered 3, after V lost 4 bases and J lost 2 bases. CDR3 residues: CASSRSGPYNEQFF. CDR3 bases: TGCGCCAGCAGCCGTAGCGGGCCCTACAATGAGCAGTTCTTC.

This chain connects TRBV5-1 to TRBJ2-2; 7 bases fit TRBD1. Germline V gene lookup returns CDR1 SGHRS and CDR2 YFSETQ. The CDR3 contains 15 residues. The V segment lost 2 bases and the J segment 4 bases; nucleotides outside the gene matches: 5. DNA of the CDR3: TGCGCCAGCAGCTTAGGGACAGAGGGCACCGGGGAGCTGTTTTTT. It codes for CASSLGTEGTGELFF.

The rearrangement links TRBV2 to TRBJ2-2; a weak D match, TRBD2 (6 bases). The CDR3 extends over 15 amino acids. The germline V gene encodes CDR1 SNHLY and CDR2 FYNNEI. With 4 bases removed from V and 4 bases from J, the gap between germline ends came to 13 bases. The CDR3 nucleotides are TGTGCCAGCAGTGCGGATACGGGAGCCACCGGGGAGCTGTTTTTT. Amino acids: CASSADTGATGELFF.

The chain's CDR3 is CAWSPPLVGAYEQYF. In nucleotides, the CDR3 is TGTGCCTGGAGTCCCCCCCTGGTCGGGGCCTACGAGCAGTACTTC. V gene TRBV30 combines with J gene TRBJ2-7; perhaps TRBD2 as D (5 bases). V shed 2 bases and J shed 2 bases, with 16 bases lying between them. This CDR3 has 15 amino acids. Germline V lookup: CDR1 GTSNPN, CDR2 SVGIG (reference sequence).

V usage is TRBV20-1 and J usage is TRBJ2-4; tentatively, D is TRBD2 (5 bases). The CDR3 runs to 10 residues. V was clipped by 6 bases and J by 7 bases, with 7 bases between them. Per germline, CDR1 DFQATT and CDR2 SNEGSKA (reference sequence). CDR3: CSASGNIQYF. DNA for the CDR3: TGCAGTGCCTCGGGGAACATTCAGTACTTC.

This sequence joins TRBV7-9 and TRBJ2-7, with a possible D match to TRBD1 (6 bases). The CDR3 is 15 amino acids. Germline V gene lookup returns CDR1 SEHNR and CDR2 FQNEAQ (reference sequence). Trimming pared 1 base from V and 3 bases from J, leaving 13 bases between. The CDR3 sequence is CASSLVGARYYEQYF. CDR3 sequence (DNA): TGTGCCAGCAGCTTAGTGGGGGCCAGGTACTACGAGCAGTACTTC.

The gene calls are TRBV28 and TRBJ1-6; D gene ambiguous. CDR1 is MDHEN, CDR2 SYDVKM, per germline. This CDR3 comprises 13 residues. With 7 bases removed from V and 10 bases from J, the gap between germline ends came to 14 bases. CDR3 loop: CASKSPTRSPLHF. DNA for the CDR3: TGTGCCAGCAAGTCTCCTACGAGGTCACCCCTCCACTTT. The whole variable domain, remainder taken from reference TRBV28 and TRBJ1-6, is DVKVTQSSRYLVKRTGEKVFLECVQDMDHENMFWYRQDPGLGLRLIYFSYDVKMKEKGDIPEGYSVSREKKERFSLILESASTNQTSMYLCASKSPTRSPLHFGNGTRLTVT.

The CDR3 bases are TGTGCCAGCCCTGGGGTCGCCCAGGGGAGTCGCGAGCAGTACTTC. It specifies CASPGVAQGSREQYF. The J gene is TRBJ2-7, the V gene TRBV6-5; tentatively, D is TRBD1 (6 bases). Germline V gives CDR1 MNHEY, CDR2 SVGAGI. CDR3 length: 15 amino acids. Deletions cut 8 bases from V and 6 bases from J, with 23 bases between.

V gene TRBV30 combines with J gene TRBJ1-5; TRBD1 might be the D (5 bases). CDR3 length: 12 residues. Trimming shortened V by 2 bases and J by 11 bases, and 13 bases separated the two germline ends. The germline V gene encodes CDR1 GTSNPN and CDR2 SVGIG (reference sequence). The CDR3 is CAWSLGPGAQHF. CDR3 bases: TGTGCCTGGAGTCTCGGGCCGGGGGCCCAGCATTTT.

The table lists this clone with a count of one. The rearrangement links TRBV19 to TRBJ2-7; D unclear. The CDR3 runs to 13 residues. V was trimmed by 4 bases and J by 5 bases, leaving 12 bases between them. Germline CDR1 reads LNHDA; CDR2 reads SQIVND (reference sequence). The CDR3 DNA is TGTGCCAGTAGTACCACAAGATTCCACGAGCAGTACTTC. Translating it yields CASSTTRFHEQYF.

The chain recombines TRBV28 with TRBJ1-6; D remains unclear. Trimming removed 6 bases from V and 14 bases from J, with 14 bases in between. CDR3 size: 12 residues. Germline V lookup: CDR1 MDHEN, CDR2 SYDVKM. The CDR3 DNA sequence: TGTGCCAGCAGCTATTCGTCCCTCACCCTCCACTTT. Protein product: CASSYSSLTLHF.

This sequence joins TRBV5-6 and TRBJ2-7; the match to TRBD2 covers 8 bases. The CDR3 has 18 residues. Germline V gene sequence: CDR1 SGHDT, CDR2 YYEEEE. The V segment lost 4 bases and the J segment 2 bases; nucleotides outside the gene matches: 17. The CDR3 coding sequence is TGTGCCAGCAGCCTCCCCTTCCGGGTAGCGGGACGCCCCTACGAGCAGTACTTC. This encodes CASSLPFRVAGRPYEQYF.

This chain joins TRBV4-2 and TRBJ1-4; D not resolved. CDR1 and CDR2 (germline): LGHNA, YNFKEQ. This CDR3 has 12 residues. Trimming took off 4 bases at V and 7 bases at J, with 7 bases between the two ends. This CDR3 is CASSRRGEKLFF. CDR3 sequence (DNA): TGTGCCAGCAGCCGGCGGGGTGAAAAACTGTTTTTT.

The chain links TRBV5-1 to TRBJ1-1; TRBD1 might be the D (5 bases). The ends were cut back, 0 bases at V and 2 bases at J, with 11 bases in the middle. The CDR3 consists of 15 residues. Germline V gives CDR1 SGHRS, CDR2 YFSETQ. CDR3 loop: CASSLDRGLNTEAFF. In DNA, the CDR3 is TGCGCCAGCAGCTTGGATAGGGGATTAAACACTGAAGCTTTCTTT.

This rearrangement joins TRBV2 to TRBJ2-1, with TRBD2 identical over 12 bases. This CDR3 has 14 amino acids. From germline, CDR1 is SNHLY and CDR2 FYNNEI. J was trimmed by 6 bases and V by 6 bases; bases with no gene match: 3. Written as DNA, the CDR3 is TGTGCCAGCAGCAGACTAGCGGGAGCCAATGAGCAGTTCTTC. Its translation: CASSRLAGANEQFF.

The rearrangement links TRBV10-3 to TRBJ2-7, with D possibly matching TRBD1 (6 bases). The ends were cut back, 6 bases at V and 2 bases at J, with 17 bases in the middle. The CDR3 runs 15 residues. Germline CDR1 and CDR2: ENHRY and SYGVKD. The CDR3: CAISASRGTTYEQYF. In DNA form, the CDR3 reads TGTGCCATCAGCGCTAGTAGGGGGACCACCTACGAGCAGTACTTC.

The chain is built from TRBV2 and TRBJ2-2, with D maybe TRBD1 (5 bases). Trimming took 3 bases from V and 4 from J, leaving 15 bases between them. The CDR3 consists of 16 residues. Per germline, CDR1 SNHLY and CDR2 FYNNEI. The CDR3 loop reads CASSDLAGRSTGELFF. The CDR3 DNA reads as TGTGCCAGCAGTGATCTGGCAGGGCGTAGCACCGGGGAGCTGTTTTTT.

The chain couples TRBV30 to TRBJ2-7; 7 bases match TRBD1. CDR1 and CDR2 (germline): GTSNPN, SVGIG (reference sequence). Germline trimming cut 3 bases from V and 2 bases from J; bases unmatched to any gene: 19. CDR3 length: 18 amino acids. The CDR3 protein is CAWSKTGLEGVFPYEQYF. As DNA, the CDR3 is TGTGCCTGGAGCAAGACAGGGTTAGAGGGAGTCTTCCCCTACGAGCAGTACTTC.

This sequence joins TRBV6-5 and TRBJ1-5; D not certain. V gave up 0 bases and J gave up 2 bases, with 5 bases separating them. CDR1 and CDR2 from the germline V gene are MNHEY and SVGAGI. CDR3 length equals 14 residues. The CDR3 region has the DNA TGTGCCAGCAGTTACTCGAGTGGCAATCAGCCCCAGCATTTT. It encodes CASSYSSGNQPQHF.

The rearrangement joins TRBV6-5 to TRBJ1-4, with a tentative D call TRBD1 (5 bases). The germline V and J ends were trimmed by 4 bases and 5 bases, with 17 bases remaining between them. The CDR3 loop spans 16 amino acids. The germline CDR1 and CDR2 sequences are MNHEY and SVGAGI. CDR3 region: CASSLGGGPRNEKLFF. As DNA, the CDR3 is TGTGCCAGCAGTTTGGGGGGGGGACCGAGAAATGAAAAACTGTTTTTT.